Here is one T cell receptor (beta chain) with its context. No antigen is known for it. Base qualities are not provided; no much larger clone lies one nucleotide away. Each collaborating institution followed its own protocols to collect whole blood in K2EDTA tubes. For TCRbeta analysis, collaborator samples were shipped as frozen whole blood, as isolated PBMCs, or as DNA extracted from either sample type. These data are taken from a study of blood T cell repertoires in COVID-19 (dated by TCRdb to the early 2020s). The study in broad terms: The collaborator samples originated in the United States, Italy and Spain and spanned the acute and convalescent phases of COVID-19. The material from the prospective study consisted of cDNA or gDNA derived from T cells, B-cell-depleted T cells, or PBMCs. Deeply sampled blood TCRbeta repertoires from subjects exposed to, actively infected with, or recovered from COVID-19 were included in the dataset. The repertoires were released in a freely available public database intended as a resource for research on the immune response to SARS-CoV-2. Sample metadata almost always included a de-identified subject ID, COVID-19 status, age in years and sex. Samples came from the ongoing ImmuneRACE study (first 160 participants) plus 1,254 subjects from 6 global collaborators. Where HLA class I and class II types were available, the types were taken from metadata supplied by the sample provider, not from assay-based typing.

V and J are trimmed by 3 bases and 4 bases, and the gene matches miss 3 bases of the junction. From a lookup of the germline V gene (reference sequence), CDR1 and CDR2 are LNHDA and SQIVND. Reading from cysteine to phenylalanine, the CDR3 counts 15 amino acids. Only CDR3 DNA remains: 45 bases, in frame from the first base. TCRbeta CDR3 regions were amplified from genomic DNA using the immunoSEQ Assay, a bias-controlled multiplex PCR. For the original study's pipeline: The number of nucleated cells in each sample was estimated from the amplification of reference gene primers within the assay. Sequence reads were collapsed and filtered to measure the absolute abundance of every unique TCRbeta CDR3 rearrangement. For each sample, productive Simpson clonality was calculated as the square root of Simpson's diversity index across productive rearrangements. TCRdb stores this immuneACCESS table with in-frame sequences only. Part of the clones is absent; in the studies checked, under half of the shortfall reflects unresolved V genes, and no reason is known for the rest. From that table come the V and J calls and clone size; the DNA was used to work out D and trimming. Counted in this sample were around 24,000 clones; roughly 80% of them appeared once. 60% of the sample is taken by the ten largest.

Findings and caveats that apply to the study as a whole: Clinical and demographic metadata were provided uncurated, with the amount varying by source and participant.

The chain employs TRBV19 and TRBJ1-3; TRBD1 aligns with 10 central bases. This sequence was found in a woman of 80 years or more with acute or convalescent COVID-19. What was sequenced was peripheral blood. Here is the DNA: TGTGCCAGTAGTATGGGACAGGGGTGGGGAAACACCATATATTTT. The translation is CASSMGQGWGNTIYF.